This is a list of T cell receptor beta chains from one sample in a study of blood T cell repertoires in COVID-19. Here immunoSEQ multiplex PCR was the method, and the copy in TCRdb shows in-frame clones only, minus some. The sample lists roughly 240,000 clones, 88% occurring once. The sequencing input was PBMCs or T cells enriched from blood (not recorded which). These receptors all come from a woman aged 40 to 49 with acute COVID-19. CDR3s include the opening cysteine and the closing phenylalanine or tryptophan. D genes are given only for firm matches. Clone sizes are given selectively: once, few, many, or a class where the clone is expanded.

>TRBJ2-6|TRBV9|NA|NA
CASSDDGTGANVLTF
TGTGCCAGCAGCGATGATGGCACTGGGGCCAACGTCCTGACTTTC
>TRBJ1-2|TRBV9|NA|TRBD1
CASSVRGQGYGYTF
TGTGCCAGCAGCGTCAGGGGACAGGGTTATGGCTACACCTTC
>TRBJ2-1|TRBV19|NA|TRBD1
CASMGTVKNEQFF
TGTGCCAGTATGGGGACAGTCAAAAATGAGCAGTTCTTC
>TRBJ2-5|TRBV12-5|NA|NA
CASGPQEETQYF
TGTGCTAGTGGTCCCCAGGAAGAGACCCAGTACTTC
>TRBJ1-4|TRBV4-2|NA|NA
CASSQGGGSGEKLFF
TGTGCCAGCAGCCAAGGGGGGGGTTCAGGTGAAAAACTGTTTTTT
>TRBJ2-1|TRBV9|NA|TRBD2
CASSGLLSGKGNEQFF
TGTGCCAGCAGCGGATTATTAAGCGGGAAGGGGAATGAGCAGTTCTTC
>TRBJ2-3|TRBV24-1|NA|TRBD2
CATSNPGLAGEGQTPYTQYF
TGTGCCACCAGTAACCCGGGACTAGCGGGAGAGGGGCAAACCCCGTATACGCAGTATTTT
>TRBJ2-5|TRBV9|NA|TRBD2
CASSGGLAGRGETQYF
TGTGCCAGCAGCGGCGGACTAGCGGGAAGGGGAGAGACCCAGTACTTC
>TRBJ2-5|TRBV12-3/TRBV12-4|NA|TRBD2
CASSFGGDETQYF
TGTGCCAGCAGTTTCGGGGGGGATGAGACCCAGTACTTC
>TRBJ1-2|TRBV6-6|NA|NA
CASVSGANYGYTF
TGTGCCAGCGTGTCGGGAGCTAACTATGGCTACACCTTC
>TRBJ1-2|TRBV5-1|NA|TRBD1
CASSRTGQGKDYGYTF
TGCGCCAGCAGCCGAACTGGACAGGGAAAGGACTATGGCTACACCTTC
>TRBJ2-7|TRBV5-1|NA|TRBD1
CASSNKGQPYEQYF
TGCGCCAGCAGCAATAAGGGACAGCCCTACGAGCAGTACTTC
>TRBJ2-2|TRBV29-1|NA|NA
CSVAPRASGELFF
TGCAGCGTTGCCCCCAGGGCGAGCGGGGAGCTGTTTTTT
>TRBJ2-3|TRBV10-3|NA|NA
CAISEVPGGTDTQYF
TGTGCCATCAGTGAGGTCCCGGGGGGCACAGATACGCAGTATTTT
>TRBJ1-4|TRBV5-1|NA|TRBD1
CASRQTGTGGEKLFF
TGCGCCAGCCGGCAAACCGGGACAGGGGGCGAAAAACTGTTTTTT
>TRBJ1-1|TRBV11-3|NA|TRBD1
CASSPHTGGSTEAFF
TGTGCCAGCAGCCCACATACAGGGGGGAGCACTGAAGCTTTCTTT
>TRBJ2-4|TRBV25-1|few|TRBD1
CASSGSYRGAKNIQYF
TGTGCCAGCAGTGGCAGCTACAGGGGAGCCAAAAACATTCAGTACTTC
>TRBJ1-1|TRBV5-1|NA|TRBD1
CASSSAARTGNTEAFF
TGCGCCAGCAGCTCCGCCGCCCGGACAGGGAACACTGAAGCTTTCTTT
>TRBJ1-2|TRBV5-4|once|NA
CASSLGRAYGYTF
TGTGCCAGCAGCTTGGGCAGGGCCTATGGCTACACCTTC
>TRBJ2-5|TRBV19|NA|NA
CASSIRDSAETQYF
TGTGCCAGTAGTATTCGTGACTCGGCGGAGACCCAGTACTTC
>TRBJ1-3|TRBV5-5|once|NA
CASSATPPGSGNTIYF
TGTGCCAGCAGCGCGACTCCACCCGGCTCTGGAAACACCATATATTTT
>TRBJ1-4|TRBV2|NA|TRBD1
CASNLRGRGEKLFF
TGTGCCAGCAACCTCAGGGGGCGGGGTGAAAAACTGTTTTTT
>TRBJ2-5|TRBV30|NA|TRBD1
CAWSALTGGRQTQYF
TGTGCCTGGAGTGCACTGACAGGGGGTCGGCAGACCCAGTACTTC
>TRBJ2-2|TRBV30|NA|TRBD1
CAWADRGWSGELFF
TGTGCCTGGGCAGACAGGGGTTGGTCCGGGGAGCTGTTTTTT
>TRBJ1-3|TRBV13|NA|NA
CASSLEGGSGNTIYF
TGTGCCAGCAGCTTAGAAGGGGGATCTGGAAACACCATATATTTT
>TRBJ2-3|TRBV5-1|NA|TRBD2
CASSQPGTSVSDTQYF
TGCGCCAGCAGCCAGCCCGGGACTAGCGTCTCAGATACGCAGTATTTT
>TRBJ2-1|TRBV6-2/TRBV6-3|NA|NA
CASSQLGSSYNEQFF
TGTGCCAGCAGTCAACTAGGGAGCTCCTACAATGAGCAGTTCTTC
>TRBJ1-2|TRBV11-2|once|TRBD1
CASSLGNRGSYEYGYTF
TGTGCCAGCAGCTTAGGCAACAGGGGGTCCTACGAATATGGCTACACCTTC
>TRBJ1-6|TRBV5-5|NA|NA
CASSYSGPRYNSPLHF
TGTGCCAGCAGTTATTCAGGCCCTCGCTATAATTCACCCCTCCACTTT
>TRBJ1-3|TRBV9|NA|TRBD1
CASSVNQGGNTIYF
TGTGCCAGCAGCGTAAACCAGGGGGGCAACACCATATATTTT
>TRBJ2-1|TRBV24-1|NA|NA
CATSGTDSSSYNEQFF
TGTGCCACCAGTGGAACAGACAGTAGCTCGTACAATGAGCAGTTCTTC
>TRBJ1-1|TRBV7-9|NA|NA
CASSLASGQNTEAFF
TGTGCCAGCAGCTTAGCGTCGGGACAGAACACTGAAGCTTTCTTT
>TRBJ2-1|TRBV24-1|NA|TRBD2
CATSPSTGTRGSYNEQFF
TGTGCCACCTCGCCTTCTACAGGGACTAGAGGCTCCTACAATGAGCAGTTCTTC
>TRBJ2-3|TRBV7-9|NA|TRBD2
CASSLAGTSGTDTQYF
TGTGCCAGCAGCTTGGCCGGGACTAGCGGGACCGATACGCAGTATTTT
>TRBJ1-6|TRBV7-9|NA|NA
CASSLVGGNSPLHF
TGTGCCAGCAGCTTAGTGGGAGGTAATTCACCCCTCCACTTT
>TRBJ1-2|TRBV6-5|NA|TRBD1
CASISPGGKGGYTF
TGTGCCAGCATCTCCCCAGGGGGCAAAGGTGGCTACACCTTC
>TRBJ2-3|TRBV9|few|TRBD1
CASSGRWDRDFADTQYF
TGTGCCAGCAGCGGACGCTGGGACAGGGATTTCGCAGATACGCAGTATTTT
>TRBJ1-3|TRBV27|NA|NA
CASSQTVPGNTIYF
TGTGCCAGCAGTCAAACGGTACCCGGAAACACCATATATTTT
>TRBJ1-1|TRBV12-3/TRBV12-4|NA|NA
CASSFIAGGEAFF
TGTGCCAGCAGTTTTATTGCGGGAGGAGAAGCTTTCTTT
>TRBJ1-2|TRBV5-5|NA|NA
CASSFDSLNYGYTF
TGTGCCAGCAGCTTTGACTCCCTCAACTATGGCTACACCTTC
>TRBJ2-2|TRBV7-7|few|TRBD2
CASSSGLANTGELFF
TGTGCTAGCAGCTCGGGACTAGCGAACACCGGGGAGCTGTTTTTT
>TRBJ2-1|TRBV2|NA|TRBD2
CASSDSLAGLNEQFF
TGTGCCAGCAGTGATAGTTTAGCGGGCCTCAATGAGCAGTTCTTC
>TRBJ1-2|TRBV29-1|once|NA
CSVLRDTSLLGYTF
TGCAGCGTTCTCCGGGACACGTCCCTCCTTGGCTACACCTTC
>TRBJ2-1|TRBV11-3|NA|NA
CASSHRLGGGEQFF
TGTGCCAGCAGCCATCGACTAGGAGGTGGTGAGCAGTTCTTC
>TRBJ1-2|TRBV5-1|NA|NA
CASSLGTGRSNGYTF
TGCGCCAGCAGCTTGGGCACAGGGAGAAGTAATGGCTACACCTTC
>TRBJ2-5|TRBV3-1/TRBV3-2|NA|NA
CASSQDYETGALSPYDSSGETQYF
TGTGCCAGCAGCCAAGATTATGAAACCGGTGCACTCTCACCTTATGATTCTTCGGGAGAGACCCAGTACTTC
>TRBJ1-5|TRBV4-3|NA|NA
CASSPHGTGDSNQPQHF
TGCGCCAGCAGCCCTCATGGCACAGGAGATAGCAATCAGCCCCAGCATTTT
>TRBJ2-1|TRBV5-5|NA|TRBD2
CASSPLGLAGADNEQFF
TGTGCCAGCAGCCCCCTGGGGCTAGCGGGGGCCGACAATGAGCAGTTCTTC
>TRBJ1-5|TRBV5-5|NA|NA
CASSLQGSLRNQPQHF
TGTGCCAGCAGCCTACAGGGCTCTCTGCGCAATCAGCCCCAGCATTTT
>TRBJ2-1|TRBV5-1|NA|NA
CASSFGGVSHEQFF
TGCGCCAGCAGTTTTGGCGGGGTGTCTCATGAGCAGTTCTTC
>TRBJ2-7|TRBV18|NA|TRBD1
CASSTGAPDEQYF
TGTGCCAGCTCAACAGGGGCCCCTGACGAGCAGTACTTC